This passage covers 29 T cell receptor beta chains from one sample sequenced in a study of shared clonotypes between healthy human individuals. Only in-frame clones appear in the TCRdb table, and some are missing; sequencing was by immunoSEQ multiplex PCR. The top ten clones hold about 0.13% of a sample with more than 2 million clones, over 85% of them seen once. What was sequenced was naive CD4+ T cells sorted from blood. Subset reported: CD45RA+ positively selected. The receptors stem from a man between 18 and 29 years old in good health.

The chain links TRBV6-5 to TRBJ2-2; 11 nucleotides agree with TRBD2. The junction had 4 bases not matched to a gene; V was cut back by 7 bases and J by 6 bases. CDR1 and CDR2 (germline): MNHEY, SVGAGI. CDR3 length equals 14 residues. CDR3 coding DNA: TGTGCCAGCACCCGACTAGCGGGACCCGGGGAGCTGTTTTTT. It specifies CASTRLAGPGELFF.

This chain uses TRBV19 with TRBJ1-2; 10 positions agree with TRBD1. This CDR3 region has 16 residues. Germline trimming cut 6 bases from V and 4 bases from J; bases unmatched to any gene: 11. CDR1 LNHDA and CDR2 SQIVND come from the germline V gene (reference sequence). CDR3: CASSPTGTGAAYGYTF. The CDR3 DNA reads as TGTGCCAGTAGCCCTACCGGGACAGGGGCGGCCTATGGCTACACCTTC.

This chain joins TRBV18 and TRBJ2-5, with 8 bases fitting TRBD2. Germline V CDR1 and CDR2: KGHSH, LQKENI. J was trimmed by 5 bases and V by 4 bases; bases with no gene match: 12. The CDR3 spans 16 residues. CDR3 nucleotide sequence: TGTGCCAGCTCACTCTTAACGGGAGGGCCTGGCGAGACCCAGTACTTC. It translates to CASSLLTGGPGETQYF.

The CDR3 DNA reads as TGTGCCAGCAACCGACAGGGGGAAGATTACGAGCAGTACTTC. Encoded protein: CASNRQGEDYEQYF. This rearrangement joins TRBV6-6 to TRBJ2-7, with 9 bases lining up with TRBD1. This CDR3 contains 14 residues. V lost 7 bases and J lost 4; bases outside the gene matches: 8. The V gene's germline CDR1 is MNHNY and CDR2 SVGAGI (reference sequence).

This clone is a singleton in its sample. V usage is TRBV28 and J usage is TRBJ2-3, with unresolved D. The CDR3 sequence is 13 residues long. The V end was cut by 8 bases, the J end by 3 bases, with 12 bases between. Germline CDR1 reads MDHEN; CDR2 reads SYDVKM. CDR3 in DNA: TGTGCCAGCGGGTCGGGTATTACAGATACGCAGTATTTT. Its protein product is CASGSGITDTQYF.

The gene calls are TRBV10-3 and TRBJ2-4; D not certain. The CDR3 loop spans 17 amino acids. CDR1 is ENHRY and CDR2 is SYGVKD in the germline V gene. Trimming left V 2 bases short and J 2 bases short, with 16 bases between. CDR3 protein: CAISETGRFESKNIQYF. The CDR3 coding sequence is TGTGCCATCAGTGAGACCGGTCGTTTTGAGTCCAAAAACATTCAGTACTTC.

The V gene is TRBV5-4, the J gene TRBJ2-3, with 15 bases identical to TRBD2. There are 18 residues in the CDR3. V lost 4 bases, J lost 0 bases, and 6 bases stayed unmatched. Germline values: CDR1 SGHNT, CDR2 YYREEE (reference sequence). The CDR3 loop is CASSPGLAGGASTDTQYF. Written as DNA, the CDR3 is TGTGCCAGCAGCCCGGGACTAGCGGGGGGAGCTAGCACAGATACGCAGTATTTT.

The CDR3 nucleotides are TGTGCCAGCATTGGACTGGATTCCTACGAGCAGTACTTC. Its protein product is CASIGLDSYEQYF. The rearrangement joins TRBV6-6 to TRBJ2-7; weak D call: TRBD2 (5 bases). Trimming removed 7 bases from V and 1 base from J, with 11 bases in between. The CDR3 is made up of 13 amino acids. From germline, CDR1 is MNHNY and CDR2 SVGAGI (reference sequence).

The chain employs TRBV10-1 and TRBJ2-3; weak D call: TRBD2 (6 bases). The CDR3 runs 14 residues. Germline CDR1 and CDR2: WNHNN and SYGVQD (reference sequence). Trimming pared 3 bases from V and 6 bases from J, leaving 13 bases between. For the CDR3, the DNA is TGCGCCAGCAGTGAAGGGTCACGGGGGGATACGCAGTATTTT. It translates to CASSEGSRGDTQYF.

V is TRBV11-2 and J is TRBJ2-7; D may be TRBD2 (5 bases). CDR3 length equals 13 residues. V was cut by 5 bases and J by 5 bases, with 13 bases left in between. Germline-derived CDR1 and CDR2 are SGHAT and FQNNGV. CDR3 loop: CASSPSFGDEQYF. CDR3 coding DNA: TGTGCCAGCAGCCCCTCGTTCGGGGACGAGCAGTACTTC.

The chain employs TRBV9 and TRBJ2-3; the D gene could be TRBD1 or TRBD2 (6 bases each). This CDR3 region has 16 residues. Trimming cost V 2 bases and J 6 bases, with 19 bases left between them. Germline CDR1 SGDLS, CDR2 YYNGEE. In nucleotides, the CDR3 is TGTGCCAGCAGCGTCTTTTACAGGGAGGCAAGGGATACGCAGTATTTT. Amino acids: CASSVFYREARDTQYF.

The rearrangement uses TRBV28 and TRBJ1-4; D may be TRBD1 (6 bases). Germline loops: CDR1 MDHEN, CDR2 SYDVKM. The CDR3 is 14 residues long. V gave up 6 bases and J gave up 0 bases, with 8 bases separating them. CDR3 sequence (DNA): TGTGCCAGCAGACAGGGCACAACTAATGAAAAACTGTTTTTT. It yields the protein CASRQGTTNEKLFF.

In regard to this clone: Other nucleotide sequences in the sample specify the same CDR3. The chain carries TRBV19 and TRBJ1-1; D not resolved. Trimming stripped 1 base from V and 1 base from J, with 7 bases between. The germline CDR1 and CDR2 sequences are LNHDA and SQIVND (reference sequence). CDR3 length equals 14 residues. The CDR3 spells CASSIGLENTEAFF. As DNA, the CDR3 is TGTGCCAGTAGTATAGGGTTAGAGAACACTGAAGCTTTCTTT. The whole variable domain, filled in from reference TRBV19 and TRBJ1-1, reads DGGITQSPKYLFRKEGQNVTLSCEQNLNHDAMYWYRQDPGQGLRLIYYSQIVNDFQKGDIAEGYSVSREKKESFPLTVTSAQKNPTAFYLCASSIGLENTEAFFGQGTRLTVV.

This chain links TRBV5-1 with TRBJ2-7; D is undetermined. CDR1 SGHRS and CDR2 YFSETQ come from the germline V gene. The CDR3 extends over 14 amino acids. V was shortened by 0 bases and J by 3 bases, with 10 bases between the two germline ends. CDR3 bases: TGCGCCAGCAGCTTGGCGGAGATAGGCTACGAGCAGTACTTC. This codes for CASSLAEIGYEQYF.

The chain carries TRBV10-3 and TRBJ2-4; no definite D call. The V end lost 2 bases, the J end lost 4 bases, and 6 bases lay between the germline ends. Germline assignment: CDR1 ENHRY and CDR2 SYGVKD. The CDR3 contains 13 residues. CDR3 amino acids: CAISEDTKNIQYF. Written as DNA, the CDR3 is TGTGCCATCAGTGAGGACACTAAAAACATTCAGTACTTC.

The CDR3 region is CASSLVTTNTEAFF. The CDR3 DNA reads as TGTGCCAGCAGTTTAGTGACAACGAACACTGAAGCTTTCTTT. The rearrangement links TRBV28 to TRBJ1-1, with D hard to call. The V gene lost 2 bases and the J gene lost 1 base, with 8 bases spanning the gap. The CDR3 has 14 residues. Per germline, CDR1 MDHEN and CDR2 SYDVKM.

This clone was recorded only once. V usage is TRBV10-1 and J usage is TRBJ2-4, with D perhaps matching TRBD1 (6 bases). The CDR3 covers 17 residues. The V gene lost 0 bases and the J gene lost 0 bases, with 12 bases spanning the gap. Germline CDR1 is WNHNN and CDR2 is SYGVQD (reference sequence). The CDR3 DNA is TGCGCCAGCAGTGAGTCAAGAGGACAGACAGCCAAAAACATTCAGTACTTC. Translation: CASSESRGQTAKNIQYF.

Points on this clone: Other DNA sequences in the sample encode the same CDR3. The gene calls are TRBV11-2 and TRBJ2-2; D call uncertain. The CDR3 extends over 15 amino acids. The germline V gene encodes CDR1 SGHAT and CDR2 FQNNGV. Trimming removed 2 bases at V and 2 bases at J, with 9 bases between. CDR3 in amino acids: CASSLTGLNTGELFF. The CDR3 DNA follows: TGTGCCAGCAGCTTAACCGGGCTCAACACCGGGGAGCTGTTTTTT.

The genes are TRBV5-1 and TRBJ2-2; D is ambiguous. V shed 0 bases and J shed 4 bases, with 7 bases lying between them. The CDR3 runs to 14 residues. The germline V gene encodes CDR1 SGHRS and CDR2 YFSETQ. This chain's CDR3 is CASSLALLTGELFF. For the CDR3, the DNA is TGCGCCAGCAGCTTGGCACTTCTCACCGGGGAGCTGTTTTTT.

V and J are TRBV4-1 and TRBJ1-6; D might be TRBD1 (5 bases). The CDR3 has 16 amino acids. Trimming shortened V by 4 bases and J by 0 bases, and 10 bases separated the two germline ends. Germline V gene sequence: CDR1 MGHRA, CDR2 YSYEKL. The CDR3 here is CASSPGGDSYNSPLHF. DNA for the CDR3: TGCGCCAGCAGCCCTGGGGGGGACTCCTATAATTCACCCCTCCACTTT.

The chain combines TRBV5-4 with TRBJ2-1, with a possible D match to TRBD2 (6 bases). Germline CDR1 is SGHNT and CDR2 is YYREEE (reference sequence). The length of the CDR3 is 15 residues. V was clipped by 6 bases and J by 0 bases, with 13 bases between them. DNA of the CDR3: TGTGCCAGCATCCGCTCCGGGAGCTCCTACAATGAGCAGTTCTTC. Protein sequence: CASIRSGSSYNEQFF.

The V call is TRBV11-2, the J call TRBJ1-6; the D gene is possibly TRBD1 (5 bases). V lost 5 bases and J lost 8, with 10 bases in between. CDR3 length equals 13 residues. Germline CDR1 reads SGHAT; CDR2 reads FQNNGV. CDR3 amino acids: CASSPGSYSPLHF. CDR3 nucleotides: TGTGCCAGCAGCCCAGGGTCTTATTCACCCCTCCACTTT.

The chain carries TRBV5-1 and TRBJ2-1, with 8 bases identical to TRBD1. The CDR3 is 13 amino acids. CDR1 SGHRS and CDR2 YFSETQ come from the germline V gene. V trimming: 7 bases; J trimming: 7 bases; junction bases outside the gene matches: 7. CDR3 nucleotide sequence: TGCGCCAGCGGAAGACAGGGGATTAATGAGCAGTTCTTC. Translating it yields CASGRQGINEQFF.

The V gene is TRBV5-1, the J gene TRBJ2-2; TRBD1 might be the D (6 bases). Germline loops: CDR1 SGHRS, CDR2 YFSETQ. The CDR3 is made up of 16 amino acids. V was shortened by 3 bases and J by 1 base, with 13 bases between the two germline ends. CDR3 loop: CASSWAPGQNTGELFF. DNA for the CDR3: TGCGCCAGCAGCTGGGCCCCGGGACAGAACACCGGGGAGCTGTTTTTT.

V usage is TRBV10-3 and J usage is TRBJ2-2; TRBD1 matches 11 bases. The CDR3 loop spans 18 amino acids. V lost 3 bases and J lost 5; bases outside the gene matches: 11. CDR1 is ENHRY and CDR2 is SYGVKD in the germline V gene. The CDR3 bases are TGTGCCATCAGTGACGGCTTGAGGGGACAGGGGGTAACCGGGGAGCTGTTTTTT. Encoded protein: CAISDGLRGQGVTGELFF.

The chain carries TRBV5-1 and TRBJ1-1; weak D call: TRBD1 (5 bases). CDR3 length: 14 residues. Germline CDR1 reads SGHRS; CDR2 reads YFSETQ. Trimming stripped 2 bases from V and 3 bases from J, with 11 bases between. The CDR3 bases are TGCGCCAGCAGCTTAAAGGGGTCCCACACTGAAGCTTTCTTT. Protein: CASSLKGSHTEAFF.

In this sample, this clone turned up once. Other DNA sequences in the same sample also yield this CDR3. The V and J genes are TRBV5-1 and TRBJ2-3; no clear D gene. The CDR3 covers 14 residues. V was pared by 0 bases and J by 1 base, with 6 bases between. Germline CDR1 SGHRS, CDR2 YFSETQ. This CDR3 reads CASSLGSGTDTQYF. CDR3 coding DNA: TGCGCCAGCAGCTTGGGCTCCGGCACAGATACGCAGTATTTT.

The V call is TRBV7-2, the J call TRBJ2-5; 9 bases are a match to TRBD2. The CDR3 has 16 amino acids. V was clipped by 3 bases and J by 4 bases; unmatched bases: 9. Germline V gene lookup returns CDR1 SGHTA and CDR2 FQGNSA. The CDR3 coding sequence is TGTGCCAGCAGCTTGCAGCCGGGACTAGCAAGAGAGACCCAGTACTTC. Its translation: CASSLQPGLARETQYF.

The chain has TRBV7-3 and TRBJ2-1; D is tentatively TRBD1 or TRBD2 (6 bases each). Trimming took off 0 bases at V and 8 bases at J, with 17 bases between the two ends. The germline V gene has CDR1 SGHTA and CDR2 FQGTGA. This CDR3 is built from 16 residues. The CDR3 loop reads CASSLTGGGQVDEQFF. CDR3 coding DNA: TGTGCCAGCAGCTTAACAGGGGGAGGCCAGGTGGATGAGCAGTTCTTC.